The 31 T cell receptor beta chains reported below all come from one sample, sequenced in a study of cytotoxic CD8 clonotypes in ibrutinib-treated CLL. Data came from immunoSEQ multiplex PCR; TCRdb stores just in-frame clones and leaves some out. The data hold approximately 190,000 clones, with about 75% observed a single time. The source material was PBMCs, sampled after 12 months of ibrutinib treatment. The receptors here all came from a human donor with chronic lymphocytic leukemia.

This sequence joins TRBV27 and TRBJ2-7; no clear D gene. The CDR3 contains 14 residues. Looked up from germline, CDR1 is MNHEY and CDR2 is SMNVEV (reference sequence). V was cut by 2 bases and J by 3 bases, with 11 bases left in between. This CDR3 reads CASSLVRASYEQYF. In DNA form, the CDR3 reads TGTGCCAGCAGTTTAGTTAGGGCAAGCTACGAGCAGTACTTC.

The chain recombines TRBV19 with TRBJ2-2, with D possibly being TRBD2 (6 bases). The germline gives CDR1 LNHDA, CDR2 SQIVND (reference sequence). This CDR3 is built from 14 residues. With 7 bases removed from V and 3 bases from J, the gap between germline ends came to 12 bases. The CDR3 is CASTRLDYTGELFF. The DNA for the CDR3 is TGTGCCAGTACCCGACTAGATTACACCGGGGAGCTGTTTTTT.

This clone has just one count. This chain links TRBV7-9 with TRBJ2-7; D perhaps matches TRBD2 (5 bases). V was pared by 5 bases and J by 0 bases, with 8 bases between. CDR1 is SEHNR, CDR2 FQNEAQ, per germline (reference sequence). The CDR3 is made up of 13 amino acids. CDR3 DNA sequence: TGTGCCAGCAGCGTTAGCGCCTCCTACGAGCAGTACTTC. As protein: CASSVSASYEQYF.

This chain links TRBV1 with TRBJ1-1; the DNA was not compared with TRBD1, the D call given in the table. TRBV1 is shown as a pseudogene. The CDR3 has 16 residues. The CDR3 coding sequence is TGCACCAGCAGCCAAGGAAGGGGGCAAGGGGACACTGAAGCTTTCTTT. Protein product: CTSSQGRGQGDTEAFF.

A few counts support this clone. This chain links TRBV2 with TRBJ1-5; 12 nucleotides line up with TRBD1. The CDR3 has 14 amino acids. The trim removed 3 bases at V and 7 bases at J, leaving 1 base unmatched. Germline CDR1 reads SNHLY; CDR2 reads FYNNEI. The CDR3 region is CASSDGTGGQPQHF. DNA of the CDR3: TGTGCCAGCAGTGACGGGACAGGGGGCCAGCCCCAGCATTTT.

The sample holds one count of this clone. This rearrangement joins TRBV4-3 to TRBJ2-3; D is perhaps TRBD2 (6 bases). This CDR3 has 12 amino acids. Trimming removed 4 bases at V and 8 bases at J, with 10 bases between. CDR1 LGHNA and CDR2 YSLEER come from the germline V gene. The CDR3 coding sequence is TGCGCCAGCAGCCGTCAGGGAGGTACGCAGTATTTT. Protein sequence: CASSRQGGTQYF.

The rearrangement joins TRBV7-2 to TRBJ2-1, with a weak D call TRBD2 (7 bases). Germline lookup yields CDR1 SGHTA and CDR2 FQGNSA. This CDR3 region has 16 residues. V was trimmed by 3 bases and J by 8 bases, leaving 20 bases between them. In DNA form, the CDR3 reads TGTGCCAGCAGCTTTTGGCGGGAGCAGGGGAGGCATGAGCAGTTCTTC. It codes for CASSFWREQGRHEQFF.

V gene TRBV21-1 combines with J gene TRBJ2-7. TRBV21-1 is a listed pseudogene. This CDR3 has 15 amino acids. The CDR3 loop reads CASSKVGPEPWGQYF. CDR3 coding DNA: TGTGCCAGCAGCAAAGTTGGGCCAGAACCCTGGGGGCAGTACTTC.

The chain uses TRBV30 and TRBJ2-7; 8 positions match TRBD2. CDR3 length equals 15 residues. The germline V gene has CDR1 GTSNPN and CDR2 SVGIG (reference sequence). J lost 1 base, V lost 3 bases, and 8 bases had no gene match. The CDR3 region has the DNA TGTGCCTGGAGGTATACTAGCGGCGTTTCCTACGAGCAGTACTTC. Translated, it gives CAWRYTSGVSYEQYF.

This chain connects TRBV30 to TRBJ2-5; the D call may be TRBD1 or TRBD2 (5 bases each). Trimming shortened V by 5 bases and J by 7 bases, and 20 bases separated the two germline ends. The CDR3 contains 14 residues. CDR1 is GTSNPN and CDR2 is SVGIG in the germline V gene (reference sequence). The CDR3, as DNA: TGTGCCTGGGCCGAGGGGCAGTTCCTGGGGACCCAGTACTTC. As protein: CAWAEGQFLGTQYF.

V gene TRBV5-6 combines with J gene TRBJ1-4, with D unclear. Germline V CDR1 and CDR2: SGHDT, YYEEEE. The CDR3 totals 13 residues. Trimming removed 5 bases at V and 8 bases at J, with 13 bases between. In DNA, the CDR3 is TGTGCCAGCAGTCTCTCGGGTGGCGAAAAACTGTTTTTT. Translation: CASSLSGGEKLFF.

The chain employs TRBV19 and TRBJ2-6; D remains ambiguous. The V gene's germline CDR1 is LNHDA and CDR2 SQIVND (reference sequence). V lost 2 bases, J lost 0 bases, and 8 bases lay in between. This CDR3 region has 16 residues. The CDR3 spells CASSIFWLSGANVLTF. CDR3 in DNA: TGTGCCAGTAGTATATTCTGGCTCTCTGGGGCCAACGTCCTGACTTTC.

The gene calls are TRBV6-5 and TRBJ1-1, with 7 bases identical to TRBD1. Trimming removed 6 bases from V and 6 bases from J; junction bases left unmatched: 7. This CDR3 contains 13 residues. Germline loops: CDR1 MNHEY, CDR2 SVGAGI. CDR3 sequence (DNA): TGTGCCAGCAGCCCACAGGGGAGCGCTGAAGCTTTCTTT. This sequence encodes CASSPQGSAEAFF.

The V and J genes are TRBV25-1 and TRBJ1-5; D perhaps matches TRBD1 (5 bases). Germline V CDR1 and CDR2: MGHDK, SYGVNS. The CDR3 consists of 13 residues. The V end was cut by 4 bases, the J end by 5 bases, with 9 bases between. CDR3 DNA sequence: TGTGCCAGCAGTGGCCAGGGCTATCAGCCCCAGCATTTT. This encodes CASSGQGYQPQHF.

There are many counts of this clone. This rearrangement joins TRBV6-5 to TRBJ1-2; 9 bases line up with TRBD1. The V segment lost 6 bases and the J segment 7 bases; nucleotides outside the gene matches: 12. This CDR3 is built from 15 residues. Germline loops: CDR1 MNHEY, CDR2 SVGAGI. CDR3 protein: CASRGGQGTLLGYTF. In nucleotides, the CDR3 is TGTGCCAGCAGGGGGGGACAGGGAACTCTCCTTGGCTACACCTTC.

The rearrangement joins TRBV5-4 to TRBJ1-6, with no clear D. V was trimmed by 4 bases and J by 12 bases, leaving 14 bases between them. Germline CDR1 reads SGHNT; CDR2 reads YYREEE (reference sequence). This CDR3 has 13 residues. The CDR3 here is CASSRTEFRPLHF. For the CDR3, the DNA is TGTGCCAGCAGCCGGACGGAGTTTCGACCCCTCCACTTT.

The J gene is TRBJ1-1, the V gene TRBV20-1; 8 bases agree with TRBD1. This CDR3 comprises 10 residues. J was trimmed by 11 bases and V by 3 bases; bases with no gene match: 2. In germline, CDR1 is DFQATT, CDR2 SNEGSKA (reference sequence). The CDR3, as DNA: TGCAGTGCTAGCAGGGGGCGGGCTTTCTTT. The encoded protein is CSASRGRAFF.

The V call is TRBV28, the J call TRBJ2-5, with 7 positions matching TRBD1. Germline loops: CDR1 MDHEN, CDR2 SYDVKM. CDR3 length: 15 amino acids. V lost 6 bases and J lost 5; bases outside the gene matches: 12. CDR3 region: CASRSGATGLETQYF. CDR3 nucleotides: TGTGCCAGCAGGTCTGGCGCGACAGGGCTTGAGACCCAGTACTTC.

The V and J genes are TRBV6-5 and TRBJ2-2, with 8 nucleotides matching TRBD1. CDR3 length: 14 residues. The J segment lost 4 bases and the V segment lost 5 bases, leaving 3 bases of the junction unmatched. The germline gives CDR1 MNHEY, CDR2 SVGAGI. In DNA form, the CDR3 reads TGTGCCAGCAGTCGGACAGGGACCACCGGGGAGCTGTTTTTT. Its protein is CASSRTGTTGELFF.

The chain has TRBV2 and TRBJ2-7, with a possible D match to TRBD1 (5 bases). Trimming removed 4 bases from V and 3 bases from J, with 10 bases in between. The CDR3 extends over 13 amino acids. Germline-derived CDR1 and CDR2 are SNHLY and FYNNEI. CDR3 in amino acids: CASSGQGYYEQYF. DNA of the CDR3: TGTGCCAGCAGTGGCCAGGGATACTACGAGCAGTACTTC.

The genes are TRBV5-1 and TRBJ1-1; the D is unclear. CDR1 is SGHRS, CDR2 YFSETQ, per germline. This CDR3 has 13 residues. Trimming stripped 2 bases from V and 4 bases from J, with 9 bases between. CDR3 region: CASSLPGFTEAFF. CDR3 DNA sequence: TGCGCCAGCAGCTTACCGGGTTTCACTGAAGCTTTCTTT. Together with reference TRBV5-1 and TRBJ1-1, the CDR3 gives the full variable domain: KAGVTQTPRYLIKTRGQQVTLSCSPISGHRSVSWYQQTPGQGLQFLFEYFSETQRNKGNFPGRFSGRQFSNSRSEMNVSTLELGDSALYLCASSLPGFTEAFFGQGTRLTVV.

The rearrangement joins TRBV11-1 to TRBJ2-1; D not certain. This CDR3 spans 15 amino acids. CDR1 is SGHAT and CDR2 is FQDESV in the germline V gene (reference sequence). The V end lost 3 bases, the J end lost 0 bases, and 9 bases lay between the germline ends. The CDR3 loop is CASSFTLSSYNEQFF. The CDR3 DNA follows: TGTGCCAGCAGCTTTACACTAAGCTCCTACAATGAGCAGTTCTTC.

This clone occurred once. This rearrangement joins TRBV6-1 to TRBJ2-5; D is ambiguous. The germline V gene has CDR1 MNHNS and CDR2 SASEGT. The CDR3 extends over 13 amino acids. The V end was cut by 2 bases, the J end by 7 bases, with 11 bases between. The CDR3, as DNA: TGTGCCAGCAGTGAACACCTAGTCGGGACCCAGTACTTC. It is translated as CASSEHLVGTQYF.

The chain combines TRBV11-2 with TRBJ2-5, with 8 bases matching TRBD2. This CDR3 is built from 14 residues. Trimming took 2 bases from V and 3 from J; bases not matched to a gene: 2. Looked up from germline, CDR1 is SGHAT and CDR2 is FQNNGV. The CDR3 here is CASSLSGGKETQYF. The DNA of the CDR3 is TGTGCCAGCAGCTTAAGCGGGGGAAAAGAGACCCAGTACTTC.

The chain couples TRBV9 to TRBJ1-1, with a weak D call TRBD1 (5 bases). V lost 0 bases to trimming and J lost 2 bases, with 8 bases between them. Germline V gene lookup returns CDR1 SGDLS and CDR2 YYNGEE. The CDR3 is made up of 14 amino acids. For the CDR3, the DNA is TGTGCCAGCAGCGTAGGGCAGGGCAACACTGAAGCTTTCTTT. This gives the protein CASSVGQGNTEAFF.

This clone occurred once. CDR3: CAWSLIVQGNYGYTF. In DNA, the CDR3 is TGTGCCTGGAGTCTCATTGTCCAGGGGAACTATGGCTACACCTTC. The chain joins TRBV30 to TRBJ1-2, with a tentative D call TRBD1 (6 bases). Trimming stripped 2 bases from V and 2 bases from J, with 15 bases between. The CDR3 spans 15 residues. Per the germline V gene, CDR1 is GTSNPN and CDR2 is SVGIG (reference sequence).

The CDR3 region is CASSPPGRNEAFF. CDR3 DNA: TGTGCCAGCTCACCTCCGGGTAGGAATGAAGCTTTCTTT. The J gene is TRBJ1-1, the V gene TRBV18, with no clear D. This CDR3 comprises 13 residues. Germline values: CDR1 KGHSH, CDR2 LQKENI. The V and J ends lost 3 bases and 7 bases respectively, with 12 bases between them.

Here the CDR3 DNA reads TGTGCCAGTACAGGGCAGGTGGCAGGTTCACCCCTCCACTTT. It encodes CASTGQVAGSPLHF. The chain employs TRBV19 and TRBJ1-6; D perhaps matches TRBD1 (5 bases). Looked up from germline, CDR1 is LNHDA and CDR2 is SQIVND (reference sequence). This CDR3 spans 14 amino acids. Trimming shortened V by 7 bases and J by 9 bases, and 16 bases separated the two germline ends. The full variable domain, rest sourced from reference TRBV19 and TRBJ1-6, is DGGITQSPKYLFRKEGQNVTLSCEQNLNHDAMYWYRQDPGQGLRLIYYSQIVNDFQKGDIAEGYSVSREKKESFPLTVTSAQKNPTAFYLCASTGQVAGSPLHFGNGTRLTVT.

This sequence joins TRBV29-1 and TRBJ2-3, with unresolved D. This CDR3 region has 11 residues. V was shortened by 5 bases and J by 8 bases, with 11 bases between the two germline ends. From germline, CDR1 is SQVTM and CDR2 ANQGSEA. The CDR3 nucleotides are TGCAGCGTTCCCTCCCCGGGTACGCAGTATTTT. Its translation is CSVPSPGTQYF.

The V call is TRBV6-5, the J call TRBJ1-3; D remains ambiguous. The germline gives CDR1 MNHEY, CDR2 SVGAGI. Between the trimmed V and J ends, which lost 0 bases and 4 bases, there was a span of 7 bases. This CDR3 has 14 amino acids. The chain's CDR3 is CASSYSKAGNTIYF. CDR3 sequence (DNA): TGTGCCAGCAGTTACTCGAAGGCCGGAAACACCATATATTTT.

This clone was seen more than once but under ten times. The chain recombines TRBV25-1 with TRBJ1-1; D is perhaps TRBD1 (6 bases). Looked up from germline, CDR1 is MGHDK and CDR2 is SYGVNS. There are 14 residues in the CDR3. V was clipped by 6 bases and J by 0 bases, with 11 bases between them. CDR3 protein: CASRQGFMNTEAFF. The CDR3 nucleotides are TGTGCCAGCAGGCAGGGGTTCATGAACACTGAAGCTTTCTTT.